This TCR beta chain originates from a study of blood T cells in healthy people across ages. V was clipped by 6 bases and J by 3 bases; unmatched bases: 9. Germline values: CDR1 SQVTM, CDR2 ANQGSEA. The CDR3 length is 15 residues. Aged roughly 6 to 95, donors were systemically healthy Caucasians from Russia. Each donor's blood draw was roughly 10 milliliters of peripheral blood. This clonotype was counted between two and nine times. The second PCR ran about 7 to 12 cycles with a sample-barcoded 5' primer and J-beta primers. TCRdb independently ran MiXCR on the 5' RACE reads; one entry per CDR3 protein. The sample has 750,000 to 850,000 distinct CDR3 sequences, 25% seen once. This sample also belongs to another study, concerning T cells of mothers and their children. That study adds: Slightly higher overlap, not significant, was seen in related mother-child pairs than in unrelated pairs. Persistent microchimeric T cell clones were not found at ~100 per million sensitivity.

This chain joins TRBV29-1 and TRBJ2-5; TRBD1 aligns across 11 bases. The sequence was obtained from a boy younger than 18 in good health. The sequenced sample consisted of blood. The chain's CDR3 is CSVKRDRGYEETQYF. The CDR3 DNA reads TGCAGCGTAAAACGGGACAGGGGGTATGAAGAGACCCAGTACTTC.